A selection of T cell receptor beta chains follows, all from one sample in a study of blood T cells in healthy people across ages. TCRdb reprocessed the 5' RACE reads via MiXCR and lists one record per CDR3 protein. This sample carries around 2 million distinct CDR3 sequences, 35% to 50% of them seen once, and the ten largest clones take roughly 24%. The source material was blood. Source of these receptors: a human donor in good health. The CDR3 runs from the conserved cysteine through the conserved F or W. A D gene is named only where the DNA matches it firmly. Expanded clones are given a class, and other clones once, few, many or no size at all.

CDR3 protein: CASSLTTWDRGSIGGYTF
CDR3 DNA: TGTGCCAGCAGCTTGACAACGTGGGACAGGGGGTCGATCGGAGGCTACACCTTC
CDR3 length: 18
V gene: TRBV5-5
clone size: .
D gene: TRBD1
J gene: TRBJ1-2

CDR3 protein: CSASLTGGFSEAFF
CDR3 DNA: TGCAGTGCTAGCCTGACAGGGGGCTTTTCTGAAGCTTTCTTT
CDR3 length: 14
V gene: TRBV20-1
clone size: few
D gene: TRBD1
J gene: TRBJ1-1

CDR3 protein: CASSQGQGRGGSPLHF
CDR3 DNA: TGCGCCAGCAGCCAGGGACAGGGACGGGGTGGTTCACCCCTCCACTTT
CDR3 length: 16
V gene: TRBV4-3
clone size: .
D gene: TRBD1
J gene: TRBJ1-6

CDR3 protein: CASGDSSGANVLTF
CDR3 DNA: TGTGCCAGCGGAGACAGCTCTGGGGCCAACGTCCTGACTTTC
CDR3 length: 14
V gene: TRBV5-1
clone size: many
D gene: .
J gene: TRBJ2-6

CDR3 protein: CASSLTGPYYEQYF
CDR3 DNA: TGTGCCAGCAGCTTAACAGGGCCCTACTACGAGCAGTACTTC
CDR3 length: 14
V gene: TRBV7-8
clone size: few
D gene: .
J gene: TRBJ2-7

CDR3 protein: CSARPPQQVAGGEQYF
CDR3 DNA: TGCAGTGCTAGACCCCCACAGCAGGTAGCGGGGGGCGAGCAGTACTTC
CDR3 length: 16
V gene: TRBV20-1
clone size: .
D gene: TRBD2
J gene: TRBJ2-7

CDR3 protein: CASSFRDPRTDEQFF
CDR3 DNA: TGTGCCAGCAGTTTCCGGGACCCTAGGACAGATGAGCAGTTCTTC
CDR3 length: 15
V gene: TRBV28
clone size: .
D gene: .
J gene: TRBJ2-1

CDR3 protein: CATSRDLGFSYEQYF
CDR3 DNA: TGTGCCACCAGCAGAGACCTTGGGTTCTCCTACGAGCAGTACTTC
CDR3 length: 15
V gene: TRBV15
clone size: .
D gene: .
J gene: TRBJ2-7

CDR3 protein: CAILNRDWNGTQYF
CDR3 DNA: TGTGCCATCCTAAACCGGGACTGGAATGGGACCCAGTACTTC
CDR3 length: 14
V gene: TRBV10-3
clone size: .
D gene: .
J gene: TRBJ2-5

CDR3 protein: CASSYSGTDNEQFF
CDR3 DNA: TGTGCCAGCAGTTACTCGGGCACCGACAATGAGCAGTTCTTC
CDR3 length: 14
V gene: TRBV6-6
clone size: few
D gene: .
J gene: TRBJ2-1

CDR3 protein: CASSFSRLRQSQPQHF
CDR3 DNA: TGTGCCAGCAGTTTCTCCCGCCTCCGACAAAGTCAGCCCCAGCATTTT
CDR3 length: 16
V gene: TRBV28
clone size: once
D gene: .
J gene: TRBJ1-5

CDR3 protein: CASSRDTGTGQPQHF
CDR3 DNA: TGCGCCAGCAGCCGGGATACAGGGACGGGTCAGCCCCAGCATTTT
CDR3 length: 15
V gene: TRBV5-1
clone size: .
D gene: .
J gene: TRBJ1-5

CDR3 protein: CASSLASGPSTDMQYF
CDR3 DNA: TGCGCCAGCAGCTTGGCTAGCGGCCCAAGCACAGATATGCAGTATTTT
CDR3 length: 16
V gene: TRBV5-1
clone size: few
D gene: TRBD2
J gene: TRBJ2-3

CDR3 protein: CATSDASRFSYNEQFF
CDR3 DNA: TGTGCCACCAGTGACGCCTCGCGGTTTTCCTACAATGAGCAGTTCTTC
CDR3 length: 16
V gene: TRBV24-1
clone size: few
D gene: .
J gene: TRBJ2-1

CDR3 protein: CSALAGGRTDTQYF
CDR3 DNA: TGCAGTGCACTAGCGGGGGGGCGTACAGATACGCAGTATTTT
CDR3 length: 14
V gene: TRBV20-1
clone size: few
D gene: TRBD2
J gene: TRBJ2-3